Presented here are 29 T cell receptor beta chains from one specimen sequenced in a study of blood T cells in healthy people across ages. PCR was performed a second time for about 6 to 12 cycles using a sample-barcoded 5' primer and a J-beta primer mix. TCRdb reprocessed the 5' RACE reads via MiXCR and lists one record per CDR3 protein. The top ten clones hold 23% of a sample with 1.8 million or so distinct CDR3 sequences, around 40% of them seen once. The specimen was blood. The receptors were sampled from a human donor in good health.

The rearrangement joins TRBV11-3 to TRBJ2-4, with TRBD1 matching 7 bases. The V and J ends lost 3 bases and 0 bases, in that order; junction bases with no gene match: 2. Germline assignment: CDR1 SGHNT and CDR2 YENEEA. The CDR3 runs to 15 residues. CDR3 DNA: TGTGCCAGCAGCTTCAGGGGGACAGCCAAAAACATTCAGTACTTC. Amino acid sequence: CASSFRGTAKNIQYF.

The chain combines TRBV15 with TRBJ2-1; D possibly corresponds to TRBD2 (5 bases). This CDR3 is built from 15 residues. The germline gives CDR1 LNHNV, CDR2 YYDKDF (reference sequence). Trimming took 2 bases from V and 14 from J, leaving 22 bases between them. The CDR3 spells CATSRNLDTRDPKFF. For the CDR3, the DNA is TGTGCCACCAGCAGAAACCTTGATACGAGGGATCCCAAGTTCTTC.

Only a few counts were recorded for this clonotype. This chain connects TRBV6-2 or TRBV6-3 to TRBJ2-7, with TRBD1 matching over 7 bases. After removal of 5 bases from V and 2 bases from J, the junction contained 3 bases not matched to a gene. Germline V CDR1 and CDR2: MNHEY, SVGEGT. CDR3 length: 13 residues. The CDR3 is CASSGTATYEQYF. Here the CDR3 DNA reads TGTGCCAGCAGTGGGACAGCTACCTACGAGCAGTACTTC.

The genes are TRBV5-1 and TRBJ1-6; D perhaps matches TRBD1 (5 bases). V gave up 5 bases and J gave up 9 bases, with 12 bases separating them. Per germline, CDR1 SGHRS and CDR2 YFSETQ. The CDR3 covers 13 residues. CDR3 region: CASSEDTGSPLHF. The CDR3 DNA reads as TGCGCCAGCAGTGAGGACACGGGTTCACCCCTCCACTTT.

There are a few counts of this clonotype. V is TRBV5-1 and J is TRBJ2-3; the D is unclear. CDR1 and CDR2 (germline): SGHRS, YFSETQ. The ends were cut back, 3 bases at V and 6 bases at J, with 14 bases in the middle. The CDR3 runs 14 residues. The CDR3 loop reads CASSSEPERDTQYF. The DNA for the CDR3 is TGCGCCAGCAGCTCAGAGCCGGAGAGGGATACGCAGTATTTT.

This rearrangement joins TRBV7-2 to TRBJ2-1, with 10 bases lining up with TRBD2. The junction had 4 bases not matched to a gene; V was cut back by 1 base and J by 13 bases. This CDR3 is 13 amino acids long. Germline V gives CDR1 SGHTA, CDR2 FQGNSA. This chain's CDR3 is CASSLVLAGDQFF. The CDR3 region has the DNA TGTGCCAGCAGCTTAGTGCTAGCGGGGGATCAGTTCTTC.

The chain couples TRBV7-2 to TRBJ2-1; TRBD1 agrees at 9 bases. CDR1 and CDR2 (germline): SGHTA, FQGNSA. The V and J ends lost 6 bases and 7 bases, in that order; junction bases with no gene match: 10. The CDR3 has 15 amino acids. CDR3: CASRWTGAGKNEQFF. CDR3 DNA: TGTGCCAGCAGGTGGACAGGGGCGGGAAAGAATGAGCAGTTCTTC.

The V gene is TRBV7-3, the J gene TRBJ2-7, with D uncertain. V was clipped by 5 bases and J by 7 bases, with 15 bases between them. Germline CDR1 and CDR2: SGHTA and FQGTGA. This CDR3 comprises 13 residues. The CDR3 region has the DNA TGTGCCAGCAGCGTCGTGAGCTCGCGGGAGCAGTACTTC. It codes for CASSVVSSREQYF.

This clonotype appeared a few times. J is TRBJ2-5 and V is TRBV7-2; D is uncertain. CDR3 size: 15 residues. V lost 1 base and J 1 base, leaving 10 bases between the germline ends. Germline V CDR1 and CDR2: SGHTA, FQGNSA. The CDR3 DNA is TGTGCCAGCAGCTTAGGTTCGGCAGCCCAAGAGACCCAGTACTTC. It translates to CASSLGSAAQETQYF.

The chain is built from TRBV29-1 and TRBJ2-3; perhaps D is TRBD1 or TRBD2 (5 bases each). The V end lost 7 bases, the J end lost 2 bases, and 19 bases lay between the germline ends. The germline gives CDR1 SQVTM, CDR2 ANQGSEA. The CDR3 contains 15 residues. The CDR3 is CSAAPTAEATDTQYF. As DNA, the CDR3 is TGCAGCGCTGCCCCGACAGCGGAGGCCACAGATACGCAGTATTTT.

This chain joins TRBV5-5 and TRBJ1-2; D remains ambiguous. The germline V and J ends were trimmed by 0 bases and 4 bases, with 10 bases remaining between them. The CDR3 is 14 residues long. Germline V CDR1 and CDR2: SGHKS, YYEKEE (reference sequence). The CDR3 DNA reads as TGTGCCAGCAGCTTGGACCCGCTCGGCTATGGCTACACCTTC. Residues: CASSLDPLGYGYTF.

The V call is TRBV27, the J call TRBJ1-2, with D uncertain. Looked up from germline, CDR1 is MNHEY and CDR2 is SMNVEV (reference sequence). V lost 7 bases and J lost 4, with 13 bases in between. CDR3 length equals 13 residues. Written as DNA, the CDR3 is TGTGCCAGCACCCCATCGGGGAGCTATGGCTACACCTTC. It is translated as CASTPSGSYGYTF.

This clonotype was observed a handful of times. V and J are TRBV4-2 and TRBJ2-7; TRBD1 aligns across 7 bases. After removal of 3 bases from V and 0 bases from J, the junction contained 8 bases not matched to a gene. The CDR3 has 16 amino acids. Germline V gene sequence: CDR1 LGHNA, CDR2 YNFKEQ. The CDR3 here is CASSHLDRDSSYEQYF. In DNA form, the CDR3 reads TGTGCCAGCAGCCACCTTGACAGGGACAGCTCCTACGAGCAGTACTTC.

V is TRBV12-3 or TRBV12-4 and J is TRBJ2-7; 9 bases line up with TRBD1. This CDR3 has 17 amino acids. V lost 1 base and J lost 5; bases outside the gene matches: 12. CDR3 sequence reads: CASSLGGTGTITNEQYF. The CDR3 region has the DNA TGTGCCAGCAGTTTAGGGGGGACAGGGACTATAACCAACGAGCAGTACTTC.

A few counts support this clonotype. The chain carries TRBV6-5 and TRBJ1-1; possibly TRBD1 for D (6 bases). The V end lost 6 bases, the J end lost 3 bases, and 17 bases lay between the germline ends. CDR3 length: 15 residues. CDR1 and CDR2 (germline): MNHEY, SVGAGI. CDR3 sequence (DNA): TGTGCCAGCAGCCCCTCCAGGGGAGGGGACACTGAAGCTTTCTTT. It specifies CASSPSRGGDTEAFF.

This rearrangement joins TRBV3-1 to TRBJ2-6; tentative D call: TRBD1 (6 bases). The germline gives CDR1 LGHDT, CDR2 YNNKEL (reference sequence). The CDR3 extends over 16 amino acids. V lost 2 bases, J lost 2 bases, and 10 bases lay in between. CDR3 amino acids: CASSQRGGAGANVLTF. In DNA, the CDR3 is TGTGCCAGCAGCCAAAGAGGGGGAGCTGGGGCCAACGTCCTGACTTTC.

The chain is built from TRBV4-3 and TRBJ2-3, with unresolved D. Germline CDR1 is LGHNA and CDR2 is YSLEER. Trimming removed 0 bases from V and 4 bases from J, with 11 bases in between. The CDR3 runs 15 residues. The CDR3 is CASSQDWATADTQYF. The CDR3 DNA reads TGCGCCAGCAGCCAAGACTGGGCGACTGCAGATACGCAGTATTTT.

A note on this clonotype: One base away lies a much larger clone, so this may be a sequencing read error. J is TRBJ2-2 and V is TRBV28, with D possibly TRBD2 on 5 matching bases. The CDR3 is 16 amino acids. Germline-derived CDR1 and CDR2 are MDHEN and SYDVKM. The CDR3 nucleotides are TGTGCCACCCAGGACCCAGGTCTGGGTAACACCGGGGAGCGGTTTTTT. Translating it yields CATQDPGLGNTGERFF.

The CDR3 DNA reads TGTGCCAGCAGTCCCCCCGTCTACAGGGGTGCGAGCAATCAGCCCCAGCATTTT. Its protein is CASSPPVYRGASNQPQHF. This chain uses TRBV28 with TRBJ1-5; 7 bases align to TRBD1. The CDR3 is 18 amino acids. The germline gives CDR1 MDHEN, CDR2 SYDVKM. With 5 bases clipped from V and 1 base from J, the junction kept 14 bases outside the gene matches.

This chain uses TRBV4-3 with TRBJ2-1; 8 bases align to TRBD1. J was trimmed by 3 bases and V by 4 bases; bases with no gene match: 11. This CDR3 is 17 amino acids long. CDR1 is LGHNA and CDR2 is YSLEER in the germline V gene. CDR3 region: CASSRVSGQVSYNEQFF. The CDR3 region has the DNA TGCGCCAGCAGCCGAGTGTCGGGACAGGTTAGCTACAATGAGCAGTTCTTC.

For the CDR3, the DNA is TGCGCCAGCAGCCAAGTAGTAAAAGGACTAGCGGGGGAAGAGACCCAGTACTTC. This sequence encodes CASSQVVKGLAGEETQYF. The chain joins TRBV4-3 to TRBJ2-4; 13 bases line up with TRBD2. The J call may be incorrect, as the DNA end agrees better with TRBJ2-5. The CDR3 has 18 amino acids. The germline CDR1 and CDR2 sequences are LGHNA and YSLEER.

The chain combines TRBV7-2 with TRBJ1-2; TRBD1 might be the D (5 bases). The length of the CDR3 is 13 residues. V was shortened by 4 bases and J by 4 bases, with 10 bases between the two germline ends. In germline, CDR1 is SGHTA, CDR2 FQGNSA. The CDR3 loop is CASSSQTAYGYTF. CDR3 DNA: TGTGCCAGCAGCTCCCAGACAGCCTATGGCTACACCTTC.

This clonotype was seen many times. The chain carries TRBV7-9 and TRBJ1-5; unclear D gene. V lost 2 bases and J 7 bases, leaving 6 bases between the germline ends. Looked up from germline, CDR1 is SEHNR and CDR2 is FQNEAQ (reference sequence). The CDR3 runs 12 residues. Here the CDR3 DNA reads TGTGCCAGCAGCTTAAAGGGCCAGCCCCAGCATTTT. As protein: CASSLKGQPQHF.

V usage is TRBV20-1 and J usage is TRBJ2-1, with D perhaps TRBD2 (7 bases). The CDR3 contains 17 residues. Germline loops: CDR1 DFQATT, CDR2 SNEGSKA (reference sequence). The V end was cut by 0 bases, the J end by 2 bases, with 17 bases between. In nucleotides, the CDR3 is TGCAGTGCTAGAGATCCTAGGGGGGGGCCGACCTACAATGAGCAGTTCTTC. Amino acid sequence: CSARDPRGGPTYNEQFF.

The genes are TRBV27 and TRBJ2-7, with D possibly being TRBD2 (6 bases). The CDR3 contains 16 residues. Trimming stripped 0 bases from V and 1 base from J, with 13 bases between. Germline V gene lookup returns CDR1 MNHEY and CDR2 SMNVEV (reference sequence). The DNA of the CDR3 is TGTGCCAGCAGTTTATCGAGGGAGGACCTATCCTACGAGCAGTACTTC. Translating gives CASSLSREDLSYEQYF.

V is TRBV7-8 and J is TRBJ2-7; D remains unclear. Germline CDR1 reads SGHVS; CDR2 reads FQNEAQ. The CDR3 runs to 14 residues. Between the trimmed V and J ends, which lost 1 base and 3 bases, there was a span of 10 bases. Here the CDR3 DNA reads TGTGCCAGCAGCTTAGTGGGGTACAGCTACGAGCAGTACTTC. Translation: CASSLVGYSYEQYF.

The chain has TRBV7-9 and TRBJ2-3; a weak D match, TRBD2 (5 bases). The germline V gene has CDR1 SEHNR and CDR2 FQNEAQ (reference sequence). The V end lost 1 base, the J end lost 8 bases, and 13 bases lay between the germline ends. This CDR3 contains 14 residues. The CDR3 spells CASSLELAEGTQYF. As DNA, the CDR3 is TGTGCCAGCAGCTTAGAGCTAGCTGAGGGTACGCAGTATTTT.

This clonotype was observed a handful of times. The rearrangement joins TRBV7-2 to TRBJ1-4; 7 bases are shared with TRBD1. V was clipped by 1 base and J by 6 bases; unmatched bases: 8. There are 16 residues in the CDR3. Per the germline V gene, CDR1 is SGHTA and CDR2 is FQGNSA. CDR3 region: CASSLETGRLYEKLFF. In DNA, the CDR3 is TGTGCCAGCAGCTTAGAGACAGGGCGCTTGTATGAAAAACTGTTTTTT.

The CDR3 protein is CSATGLGYTF. For the CDR3, the DNA is TGCAGTGCCACAGGGTTGGGCTACACCTTC. The chain combines TRBV20-1 with TRBJ1-2; perhaps TRBD1 as D (6 bases). Germline-derived CDR1 and CDR2 are DFQATT and SNEGSKA (reference sequence). V lost 6 bases and J 8 bases, leaving 10 bases between the germline ends. There are 10 residues in the CDR3.